A selection of T cell receptor beta chains follows, all from one sample in a study of blood T cell repertoires in COVID-19. Assay: immunoSEQ multiplex PCR; the TCRdb copy retains only in-frame clones and omits some. The sample carries roughly 160,000 clones, approximately 90% recorded once. Sequenced material: peripheral blood. The source of these receptors is a woman aged 55-69 years who had recovered from COVID-19. The CDR3 runs from the conserved cysteine through the conserved F or W. The order of the fields is CDR3 protein, CDR3 DNA, D gene, V gene, clone size, J gene. A D gene is named only where the DNA matches it firmly. Clone size is shown for a subset of rows, as once, few, many or a class of expanded clone.

cdr3_aa: CASSLNIQTSGSLEQYF; cdr3_nt: TGTGCCAGCAGTTTAAACATCCAGACTAGTGGGTCGCTCGAGCAGTACTTC; d_call: -; v_call: TRBV28; clone_size: -; j_call: TRBJ2-7
cdr3_aa: CASSLVPGQLNTEAFF; cdr3_nt: TGCGCCAGCAGCTTGGTACCGGGACAGCTGAACACTGAAGCTTTCTTT; d_call: TRBD1; v_call: TRBV5-1; clone_size: -; j_call: TRBJ1-1
cdr3_aa: CASSYPTGSRELFF; cdr3_nt: TGTGCCAGCAGTTACCCCACAGGGTCCAGGGAGCTGTTTTTT; d_call: -; v_call: TRBV6-6; clone_size: -; j_call: TRBJ2-2
cdr3_aa: CASSQTGSGGYTF; cdr3_nt: TGTGCCAGCAGCCAGACAGGGTCAGGTGGCTACACCTTC; d_call: TRBD1; v_call: TRBV14; clone_size: -; j_call: TRBJ1-2
cdr3_aa: CASSLRSHGGGAFAEQFF; cdr3_nt: TGTGCCAGCAGCCTCCGATCTCATGGGGGGGGCGCCTTCGCTGAGCAGTTCTTC; d_call: -; v_call: TRBV27; clone_size: -; j_call: TRBJ2-1
cdr3_aa: CASSPRGGTNPDTQYF; cdr3_nt: TGTGCCAGCAGCCCAAGGGGTGGGACTAACCCAGATACGCAGTATTTT; d_call: TRBD2; v_call: TRBV9; clone_size: -; j_call: TRBJ2-3
cdr3_aa: CASNTDRGGQPQHF; cdr3_nt: TGTGCCAGCAACACGGACAGGGGAGGCCAGCCCCAGCATTTT; d_call: TRBD1; v_call: TRBV28; clone_size: few; j_call: TRBJ1-5
cdr3_aa: CASSDTGTGDYEQYF; cdr3_nt: TGTGCCAGCAGCGACACCGGGACAGGGGATTACGAGCAGTACTTC; d_call: TRBD1; v_call: TRBV3-1/TRBV3-2; clone_size: -; j_call: TRBJ2-7
cdr3_aa: CASSQVGENGYTF; cdr3_nt: TGCGCCAGCAGCCAAGTTGGGGAGAATGGCTACACCTTC; d_call: -; v_call: TRBV4-1; clone_size: -; j_call: TRBJ1-2
cdr3_aa: CASSSLGGLGEAFF; cdr3_nt: TGTGCCAGCAGCTCACTCGGGGGGTTAGGTGAAGCTTTCTTT; d_call: -; v_call: TRBV7-8; clone_size: few; j_call: TRBJ1-1
cdr3_aa: CASREDRIYNEQFF; cdr3_nt: TGTGCCAGTAGGGAGGATCGGATTTACAATGAGCAGTTCTTC; d_call: -; v_call: TRBV19; clone_size: -; j_call: TRBJ2-1
cdr3_aa: CATAGGLNQPQHF; cdr3_nt: TGTGCCACCGCGGGGGGGCTCAATCAGCCCCAGCATTTT; d_call: -; v_call: TRBV28; clone_size: -; j_call: TRBJ1-5
cdr3_aa: CASSLMVAGGVVGANVLTF; cdr3_nt: TGCGCCAGCAGCTTGATGGTGGCAGGGGGCGTGGTTGGGGCCAACGTCCTGACTTTC; d_call: TRBD1; v_call: TRBV5-1; clone_size: -; j_call: TRBJ2-6
cdr3_aa: CASSSRSGVITDTQYF; cdr3_nt: TGTGCCAGCAGCTCACGGTCAGGGGTTATCACAGATACGCAGTATTTT; d_call: -; v_call: TRBV5-4; clone_size: -; j_call: TRBJ2-3